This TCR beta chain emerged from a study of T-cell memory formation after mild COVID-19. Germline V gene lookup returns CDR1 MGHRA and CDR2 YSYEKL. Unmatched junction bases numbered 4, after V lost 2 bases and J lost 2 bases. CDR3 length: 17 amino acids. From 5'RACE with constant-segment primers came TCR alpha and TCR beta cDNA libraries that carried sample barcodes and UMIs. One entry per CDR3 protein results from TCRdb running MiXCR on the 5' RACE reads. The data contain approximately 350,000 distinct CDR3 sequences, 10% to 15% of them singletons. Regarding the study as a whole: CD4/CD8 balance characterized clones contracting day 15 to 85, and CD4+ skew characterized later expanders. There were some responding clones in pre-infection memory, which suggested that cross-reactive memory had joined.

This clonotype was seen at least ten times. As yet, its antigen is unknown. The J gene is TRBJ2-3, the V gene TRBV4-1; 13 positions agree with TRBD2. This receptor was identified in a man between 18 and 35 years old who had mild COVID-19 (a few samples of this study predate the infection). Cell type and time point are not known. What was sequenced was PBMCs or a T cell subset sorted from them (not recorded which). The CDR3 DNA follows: TGCGCCAGCAGCCAAACCGGGACTAGCGGGGCCACAGATACGCAGTATTTT. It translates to CASSQTGTSGATDTQYF.